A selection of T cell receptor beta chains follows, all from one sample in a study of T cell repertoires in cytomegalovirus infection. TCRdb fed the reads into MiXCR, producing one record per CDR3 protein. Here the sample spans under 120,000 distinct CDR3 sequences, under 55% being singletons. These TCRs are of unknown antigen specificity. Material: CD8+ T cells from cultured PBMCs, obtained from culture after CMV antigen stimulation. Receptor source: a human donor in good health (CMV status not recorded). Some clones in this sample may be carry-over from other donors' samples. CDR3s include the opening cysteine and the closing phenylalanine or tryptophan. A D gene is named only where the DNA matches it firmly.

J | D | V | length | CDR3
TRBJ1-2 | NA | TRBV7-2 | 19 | CASSLASRLLGTTNYGYTF
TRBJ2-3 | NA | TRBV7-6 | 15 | CASSSVDWLSDTQYF
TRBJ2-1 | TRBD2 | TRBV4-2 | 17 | CASSQELVSGDYNEQFF
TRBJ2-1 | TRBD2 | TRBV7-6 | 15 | CASSDLAGGQNEQFF
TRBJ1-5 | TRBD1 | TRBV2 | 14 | CASRGQGTGQPQHF
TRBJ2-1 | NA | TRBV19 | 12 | CASSIQGYEQFF
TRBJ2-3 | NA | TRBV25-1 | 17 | CASSEPGLLRSTDTQYF
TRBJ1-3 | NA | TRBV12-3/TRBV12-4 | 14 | CASSLQSSGNTIYF
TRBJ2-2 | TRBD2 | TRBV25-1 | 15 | CASSETSGGTGELFF
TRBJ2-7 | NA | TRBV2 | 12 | CASSPNGLEQYF
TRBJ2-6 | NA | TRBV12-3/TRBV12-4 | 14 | CASSWGSGANVLTF
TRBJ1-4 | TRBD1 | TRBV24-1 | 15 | CATSDATGDDEKLFF
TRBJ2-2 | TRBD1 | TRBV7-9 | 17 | CASSSTPRQGSIGELFF
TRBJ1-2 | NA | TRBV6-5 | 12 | CASSYQGNGYTF
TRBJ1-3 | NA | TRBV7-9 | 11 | CASSPRQFAYF
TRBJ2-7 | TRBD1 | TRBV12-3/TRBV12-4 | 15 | CASSPNGQVAYEQYF
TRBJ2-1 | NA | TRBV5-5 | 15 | CASSGSVGGYNEQFF
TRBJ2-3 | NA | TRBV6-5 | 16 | CASSSSEGGDKATQYF
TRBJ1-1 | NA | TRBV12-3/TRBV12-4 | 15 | CASSLDWGLNTEAFF
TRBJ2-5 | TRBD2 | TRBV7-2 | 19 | CASTQLGRSSGASQETQYF
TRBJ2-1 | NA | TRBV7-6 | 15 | CASSAPGQSSNEQFF
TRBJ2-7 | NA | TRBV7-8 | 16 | CASSEPRDSLSYEQYF
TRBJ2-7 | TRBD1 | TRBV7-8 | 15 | CASSPLLDRDYEQYF
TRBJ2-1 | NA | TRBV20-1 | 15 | CSARDIGPNYNEQSF
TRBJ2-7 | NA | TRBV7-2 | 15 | CASSPPRGPTYEQYF
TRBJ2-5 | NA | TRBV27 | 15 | CASSLSGLEQETQYF
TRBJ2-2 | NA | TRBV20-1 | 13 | CSATLENTGELFF
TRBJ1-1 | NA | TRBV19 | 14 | CASSPIGAGTEAFF
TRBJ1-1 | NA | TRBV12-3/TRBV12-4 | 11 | CASRIGEEAFF
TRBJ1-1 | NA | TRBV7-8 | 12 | CASSLGRLEAFF
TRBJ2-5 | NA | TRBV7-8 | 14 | CASSLQAVQETQYF
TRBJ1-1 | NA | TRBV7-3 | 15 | CASSLQGPMNTEAFF
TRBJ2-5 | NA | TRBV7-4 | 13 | CASSLEGKETQYF
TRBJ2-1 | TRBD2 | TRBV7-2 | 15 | CASSPRTSGEDEQFF
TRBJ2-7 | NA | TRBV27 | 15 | CASSLVADPRSEQYF
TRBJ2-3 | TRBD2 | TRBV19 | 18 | CASSMGLAGGLAADTQYF
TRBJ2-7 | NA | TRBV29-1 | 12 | CSVESNSYEQYF
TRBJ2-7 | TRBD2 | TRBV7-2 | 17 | CASSLDDTGLAVYEQYF
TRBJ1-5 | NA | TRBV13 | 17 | CASSFSRGELGNQPQHF
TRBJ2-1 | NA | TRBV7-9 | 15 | CASSLVGGAYNEQFF
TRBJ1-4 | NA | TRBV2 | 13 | CASRHRVEEKLFF
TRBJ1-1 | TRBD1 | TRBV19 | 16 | CASSFLFGQGYTEAFF
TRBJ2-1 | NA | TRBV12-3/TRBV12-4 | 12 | CASTLTMGEQFF
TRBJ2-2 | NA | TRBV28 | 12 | CASSVGAGELFF